A single sample gave rise to the 29 T cell receptor beta chains below, sequenced in a study of neurological immune-mediated disorders. TCRdb processed the 5' RACE reads anew with MiXCR; each CDR3 protein has one entry. The sample lists roughly 42,000 distinct CDR3 sequences, approximately 12% occurring once. Time point of the sample: longitudinal time-point 3. The sequenced material came from PBMCs. The receptors shown here come from a man aged 25 to 45 in good health.

This clonotype was counted at least ten times. This chain uses TRBV4-2 with TRBJ1-1; the D is unclear. Trimming pared 1 base from V and 5 bases from J, leaving 8 bases between. The CDR3 runs to 13 residues. CDR1 and CDR2 from the germline V gene are LGHNA and YNFKEQ. This CDR3 is CASSQVEGTEAFF. DNA for the CDR3: TGTGCCAGCAGCCAAGTTGAAGGGACTGAAGCTTTCTTT.

This clonotype was picked up many times. The chain employs TRBV13 and TRBJ2-3; TRBD2 matches at 11 bases. The junction had 6 bases not matched to a gene; V was cut back by 3 bases and J by 4 bases. Germline loops: CDR1 PRHDT, CDR2 FYEKMQ (reference sequence). The CDR3 spans 16 residues. The CDR3: CASSFIAGGPSDTQYF. CDR3 nucleotide sequence: TGTGCCAGCAGCTTTATAGCGGGAGGGCCTTCAGATACGCAGTATTTT.

This clonotype was seen many times. The chain combines TRBV27 with TRBJ2-7; possible D gene TRBD1, 5 bases. Germline V lookup: CDR1 MNHEY, CDR2 SMNVEV (reference sequence). Trimming took 2 bases from V and 1 from J, leaving 6 bases between them. The CDR3 is made up of 13 amino acids. CDR3 bases: TGTGCCAGCAGTTTAAGGGGTTCCTACGAGCAGTACTTC. This sequence encodes CASSLRGSYEQYF.

This clonotype occurred many times. The chain couples TRBV28 to TRBJ1-3; unclear D gene. CDR1 MDHEN and CDR2 SYDVKM come from the germline V gene. CDR3 length equals 11 residues. Trimming removed 6 bases at V and 8 bases at J, with 8 bases between. CDR3 sequence (DNA): TGTGCCAGCAGATACAGACACACCATATATTTT. Translated, it gives CASRYRHTIYF.

This clonotype was seen ten or more times. The chain recombines TRBV7-2 with TRBJ1-5; D unclear. Germline CDR1 reads SGHTA; CDR2 reads FQGNSA. V was shortened by 0 bases and J by 6 bases, with 6 bases between the two germline ends. This CDR3 comprises 13 residues. The CDR3 region has the DNA TGTGCCAGCAGCTTAGCAGGGATTCAGCCCCAGCATTTT. It specifies CASSLAGIQPQHF.

The rearrangement joins TRBV5-1 to TRBJ1-6; D is unresolved. Looked up from germline, CDR1 is SGHRS and CDR2 is YFSETQ. The CDR3 is made up of 15 amino acids. The V end lost 2 bases, the J end lost 7 bases, and 13 bases lay between the germline ends. The CDR3 DNA reads as TGCGCCAGCAGCTTAGCGGGGAACTTAAATTCACCCCTCCACTTT. This translates into CASSLAGNLNSPLHF.

This clonotype has ten or more counts. V gene TRBV5-1 combines with J gene TRBJ2-5, with D unresolved. Germline V gene sequence: CDR1 SGHRS, CDR2 YFSETQ. The CDR3 runs 15 residues. The V gene lost 3 bases and the J gene lost 1 base, with 13 bases spanning the gap. The CDR3 DNA reads TGCGCCAGCAGCTCGCCTTTGGGGTCCCAAGAGACCCAGTACTTC. As protein: CASSSPLGSQETQYF.

This clonotype was observed many times. V and J are TRBV20-1 and TRBJ1-4; 8 nucleotides agree with TRBD1. In germline, CDR1 is DFQATT, CDR2 SNEGSKA (reference sequence). The ends lost 6 bases at V and 7 bases at J; junction bases unmatched: 22. The CDR3 is 18 residues long. Here the CDR3 reads CSAESRDRRRGGSEKLFF. The CDR3 region has the DNA TGCAGTGCAGAGAGCCGGGACAGGAGGAGGGGCGGAAGTGAAAAACTGTTTTTT.

This clonotype was seen many times. This rearrangement joins TRBV5-1 to TRBJ2-1; D perhaps matches TRBD2 (6 bases). CDR1 SGHRS and CDR2 YFSETQ come from the germline V gene. The CDR3 is 19 amino acids. With 2 bases removed from V and 0 bases from J, the gap between germline ends came to 21 bases. CDR3 nucleotide sequence: TGCGCCAGCAGCTTTAGTATCTGGATAGCGGACCTCTCCTACAATGAGCAGTTCTTC. It is translated as CASSFSIWIADLSYNEQFF.

In this sample, this clonotype turned up many times. The chain couples TRBV12-3 or TRBV12-4 to TRBJ1-1; 9 bases are a match to TRBD1. The CDR3 has 14 amino acids. V was pared by 4 bases and J by 5 bases, with 5 bases of the junction left unmatched. CDR3 sequence reads: CASSWGTGRTEAFF. The CDR3 coding sequence is TGTGCCAGCAGTTGGGGGACAGGGCGAACTGAAGCTTTCTTT.

At least ten counts were recorded for this clonotype. V and J are TRBV29-1 and TRBJ1-1; possible D gene TRBD1, 5 bases. This CDR3 has 14 amino acids. Germline CDR1 reads SQVTM; CDR2 reads ANQGSEA. V lost 4 bases and J lost 5, with 17 bases in between. The CDR3 loop reads CSVGAGSRQTEAFF. The CDR3 region has the DNA TGCAGCGTTGGGGCAGGGTCGAGGCAGACTGAAGCTTTCTTT.

The rearrangement joins TRBV20-1 to TRBJ2-7; 10 bases agree with TRBD2. CDR1 and CDR2 (germline): DFQATT, SNEGSKA (reference sequence). This CDR3 contains 16 residues. J gave up 2 bases and V 6 bases, and 13 bases lay outside the gene matches. CDR3 region: CSAYTNSGRSAYEQYF. The CDR3 coding sequence is TGCAGTGCCTACACAAATAGCGGGAGGTCAGCCTACGAGCAGTACTTC.

This clonotype was seen many times. The rearrangement uses TRBV5-1 and TRBJ1-3, with D possibly TRBD1 on 6 matching bases. Germline V gives CDR1 SGHRS, CDR2 YFSETQ. Trimming shortened V by 2 bases and J by 0 bases, and 12 bases separated the two germline ends. The CDR3 runs 16 residues. The CDR3 reads CASSLGQIASGNTIYF. CDR3 DNA: TGCGCCAGCAGCTTAGGACAGATCGCCTCTGGAAACACCATATATTTT.

This clonotype was counted ten times or more. The chain employs TRBV28 and TRBJ2-7, with 8 bases aligning to TRBD1. J lost 0 bases, V lost 8 bases, and 6 bases had no gene match. The CDR3 is made up of 14 amino acids. Germline-derived CDR1 and CDR2 are MDHEN and SYDVKM. The CDR3 reads CASWDRRFSYEQYF. CDR3 in DNA: TGTGCCAGCTGGGACAGGCGTTTCTCCTACGAGCAGTACTTC.

This clonotype was observed at least ten times. The chain couples TRBV20-1 to TRBJ2-1; 9 bases line up with TRBD2. Germline loops: CDR1 DFQATT, CDR2 SNEGSKA (reference sequence). Trimming took 3 bases from V and 7 from J; bases not matched to a gene: 10. The CDR3 covers 15 residues. This CDR3 reads CSARASSGALNEQFF. In DNA form, the CDR3 reads TGCAGTGCTAGGGCCTCTAGCGGGGCCCTAAATGAGCAGTTCTTC.

This clonotype was seen a handful of times. This chain links TRBV30 with TRBJ1-6; D is unresolved. Looked up from germline, CDR1 is GTSNPN and CDR2 is SVGIG (reference sequence). V was trimmed by 4 bases and J by 6 bases, leaving 4 bases between them. The CDR3 extends over 11 amino acids. This chain's CDR3 is CAWTFNSPLHF. The CDR3, as DNA: TGTGCCTGGACCTTTAATTCACCCCTCCACTTT. Complete variable domain (other parts from reference TRBV30 and TRBJ1-6): SQTIHQWPATLVQPVGSPLSLECTVEGTSNPNLYWYRQAAGRGLQLLFYSVGIGQISSEVPQNLSASRPQDRQFILSSKKLLLSDSGFYLCAWTFNSPLHFGNGTRLTVT.

This clonotype occurred many times. The chain couples TRBV5-1 to TRBJ1-3; maybe TRBD1 (5 bases). Germline CDR1 reads SGHRS; CDR2 reads YFSETQ. V gave up 5 bases and J gave up 0 bases, with 9 bases separating them. The length of the CDR3 is 14 residues. The CDR3 spells CASSSGGSGNTIYF. CDR3 DNA sequence: TGCGCCAGCAGTTCGGGGGGCTCTGGAAACACCATATATTTT. Variable domain in full (rest from reference TRBV5-1 and TRBJ1-3): KAGVTQTPRYLIKTRGQQVTLSCSPISGHRSVSWYQQTPGQGLQFLFEYFSETQRNKGNFPGRFSGRQFSNSRSEMNVSTLELGDSALYLCASSSGGSGNTIYFGEGSWLTVV.

This clonotype was detected ten times or more. This rearrangement joins TRBV6-5 to TRBJ2-5, with D uncertain. Trimming pared 0 bases from V and 2 bases from J, leaving 7 bases between. Germline CDR1 reads MNHEY; CDR2 reads SVGAGI. The CDR3 sequence is 14 residues long. CDR3 sequence reads: CASSYSLQQETQYF. The CDR3 DNA follows: TGTGCCAGCAGTTACTCGCTCCAGCAAGAGACCCAGTACTTC.

This clonotype was recorded at least ten times. This chain links TRBV6-5 with TRBJ2-1, with 11 bases lining up with TRBD2. V lost 7 bases, J lost 6 bases, and 8 bases stayed unmatched. CDR3 length: 15 residues. In germline, CDR1 is MNHEY, CDR2 SVGAGI. CDR3 in amino acids: CASKRLAGSTNEQFF. The CDR3 bases are TGTGCCAGCAAAAGACTAGCGGGATCAACCAATGAGCAGTTCTTC.

This clonotype was recorded many times. This chain links TRBV6-5 with TRBJ2-2, with TRBD2 matching over 13 bases. The junction had 5 bases not matched to a gene; V was cut back by 6 bases and J by 4 bases. The CDR3 extends over 16 amino acids. Looked up from germline, CDR1 is MNHEY and CDR2 is SVGAGI. The CDR3 sequence is CASSSGLAGATGELFF. The CDR3 region has the DNA TGTGCCAGCAGCTCTGGACTAGCGGGGGCCACCGGGGAGCTGTTTTTT.

This clonotype has a count of ten or more. This chain joins TRBV27 and TRBJ1-2; 8 positions agree with TRBD1. Losses at the gene ends were 4 bases for V and 8 bases for J; bases not matched to a gene: 6. This CDR3 is built from 13 residues. The germline V gene encodes CDR1 MNHEY and CDR2 SMNVEV (reference sequence). The CDR3 sequence: CASSSGTGRGYTF. The CDR3 DNA is TGTGCCAGCAGTTCAGGGACAGGTCGGGGCTACACCTTC.

This clonotype was found many times. The rearrangement links TRBV20-1 to TRBJ1-5; 7 positions agree with TRBD1. The CDR3 is made up of 16 amino acids. V was clipped by 3 bases and J by 6 bases; unmatched bases: 14. Germline V lookup: CDR1 DFQATT, CDR2 SNEGSKA (reference sequence). CDR3 loop: CSAREPNRGEIQPQHF. CDR3 in DNA: TGCAGTGCTAGGGAACCCAACAGGGGCGAGATTCAGCCCCAGCATTTT.

This clonotype has ten or more counts. This chain joins TRBV10-3 and TRBJ2-7; TRBD2 agrees at 12 bases. There are 15 residues in the CDR3. V shed 2 bases, J shed 2 bases, and the junction held 1 base outside the gene matches. The germline CDR1 and CDR2 sequences are ENHRY and SYGVKD. The CDR3 reads CAISEGLAGTYEQYF. CDR3 in DNA: TGTGCCATCAGTGAGGGACTAGCGGGAACCTACGAGCAGTACTTC.

The CDR3 spells CASRPDSRANQPQHF. CDR3 DNA sequence: TGTGCCAGCAGACCCGATTCCAGGGCAAACCAGCCCCAGCATTTT. V usage is TRBV28 and J usage is TRBJ1-5, with D perhaps matching TRBD1 (5 bases). Germline assignment: CDR1 MDHEN and CDR2 SYDVKM. V was cut by 6 bases and J by 7 bases, with 19 bases left in between. The CDR3 loop spans 15 amino acids.

Many counts were recorded for this clonotype. V usage is TRBV5-1 and J usage is TRBJ2-1; 13 bases agree with TRBD2. Germline trimming cut 0 bases from V and 6 bases from J; bases unmatched to any gene: 3. The CDR3 runs 16 residues. The germline CDR1 and CDR2 sequences are SGHRS and YFSETQ. CDR3 DNA: TGCGCCAGCAGCTTGGGGGGGACTAGCGGGACCAATGAGCAGTTCTTC. Protein product: CASSLGGTSGTNEQFF.

This clonotype was picked up many times. V gene TRBV20-1 combines with J gene TRBJ2-2; D uncertain. V gave up 3 bases and J gave up 3 bases, with 5 bases separating them. The germline gives CDR1 DFQATT, CDR2 SNEGSKA (reference sequence). The CDR3 length is 12 residues. DNA for the CDR3: TGCAGTGCTAGTCGTTACACCGGGGAGCTGTTTTTT. It is translated as CSASRYTGELFF.

This clonotype occurred many times. The chain links TRBV15 to TRBJ2-5; D is perhaps TRBD1 (6 bases). V lost 0 bases to trimming and J lost 5 bases, with 10 bases between them. The CDR3 has 14 residues. Germline values: CDR1 LNHNV, CDR2 YYDKDF (reference sequence). The CDR3 bases are TGTGCCACCAGCAGAGAATCAGGGGCCGAGACCCAGTACTTC. Residues: CATSRESGAETQYF.

This clonotype showed up many times. The V call is TRBV20-1, the J call TRBJ1-2, with D unresolved. CDR1 DFQATT and CDR2 SNEGSKA come from the germline V gene (reference sequence). Trimming removed 0 bases at V and 8 bases at J, with 19 bases between. CDR3 length: 15 residues. CDR3 amino acids: CSARDLPSLTWGYTF. The CDR3 DNA follows: TGCAGTGCTAGAGATCTCCCGTCCCTCACTTGGGGCTACACCTTC.

This clonotype has ten or more counts. This chain's CDR3 is CAWSGSLAAFF. In DNA, the CDR3 is TGTGCCTGGAGTGGGTCACTTGCAGCTTTCTTT. The V gene is TRBV30, the J gene TRBJ1-1; D is ambiguous. Per the germline V gene, CDR1 is GTSNPN and CDR2 is SVGIG (reference sequence). This CDR3 contains 11 residues. V was shortened by 1 base and J by 10 bases, with 10 bases between the two germline ends.